This T cell receptor beta chain was captured by sequencing in a study of T cell responses to AZD1222 COVID-19 vaccine. At the level of the study: Doses given second, at about 4 or about 12 weeks, were pooled.

General study points: In a largely white British group with more females than males, clonal diversity was possibly underestimated. At 160-218 and 743-854, vaccine-associated CD4 TCRs were dominant, and they spanned spike. Rises in breadth and depth of Spike-specific TCRs came after two AZD1222 doses.

A word on this clone: Its target is not known.

This table comes from immunoSEQ multiplex PCR, and its TCRdb copy is limited to in-frame clones, with some not included. The table includes some 86,000 clones, around 84% detected once. Losses at the gene ends were 3 bases for V and 6 bases for J; bases not matched to a gene: 19. Germline loops: CDR1 KGHSH, CDR2 LQKENI. The CDR3 consists of 18 residues. This TCR was recovered from an adult in good health. The genes are TRBV18 and TRBJ2-5; 7 nucleotides line up with TRBD2. Sequenced material: peripheral blood, taken on day 0 of AZD1222 vaccination. Here the CDR3 reads CASSPVAGQGGREKTQYF. Here the CDR3 DNA reads TGTGCCAGCTCACCGGTAGCGGGCCAGGGAGGTAGAGAAAAGACCCAGTACTTC.